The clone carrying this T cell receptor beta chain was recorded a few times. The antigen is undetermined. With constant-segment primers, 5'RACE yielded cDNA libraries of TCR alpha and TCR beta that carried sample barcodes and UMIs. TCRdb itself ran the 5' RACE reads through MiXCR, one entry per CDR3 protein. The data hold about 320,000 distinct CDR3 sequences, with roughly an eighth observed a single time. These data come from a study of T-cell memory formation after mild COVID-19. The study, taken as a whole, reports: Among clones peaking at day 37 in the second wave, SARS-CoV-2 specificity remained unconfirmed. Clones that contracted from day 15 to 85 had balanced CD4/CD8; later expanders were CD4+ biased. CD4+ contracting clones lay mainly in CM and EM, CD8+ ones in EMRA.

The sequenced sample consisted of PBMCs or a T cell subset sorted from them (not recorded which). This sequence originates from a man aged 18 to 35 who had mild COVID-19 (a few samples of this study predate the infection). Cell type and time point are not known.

Written as DNA, the CDR3 is TGTGCCAGCAGCCCCTCTGATCTCACCGGGGGGCAGGGTGGAGAGACCCAGTACTTC. This sequence encodes CASSPSDLTGGQGGETQYF. J is TRBJ2-5 and V is TRBV3-1; possibly TRBD2 for D (7 bases). This CDR3 is 19 amino acids long. Germline assignment: CDR1 LGHDT and CDR2 YNNKEL (reference sequence). V was trimmed by 4 bases and J by 4 bases, leaving 28 bases between them.